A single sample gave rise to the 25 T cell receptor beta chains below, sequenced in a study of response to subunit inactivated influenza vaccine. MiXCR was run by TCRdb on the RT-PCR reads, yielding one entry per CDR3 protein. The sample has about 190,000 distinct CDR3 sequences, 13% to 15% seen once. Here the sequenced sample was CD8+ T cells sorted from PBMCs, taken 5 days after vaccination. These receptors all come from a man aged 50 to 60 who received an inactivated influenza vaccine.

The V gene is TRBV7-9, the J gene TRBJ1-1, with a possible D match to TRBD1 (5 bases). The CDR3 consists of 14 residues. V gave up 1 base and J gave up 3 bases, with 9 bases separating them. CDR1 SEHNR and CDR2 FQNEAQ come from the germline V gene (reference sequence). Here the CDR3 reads CASSLGQGYTEAFF. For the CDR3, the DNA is TGTGCCAGCAGCTTAGGGCAGGGTTACACTGAAGCTTTCTTT.

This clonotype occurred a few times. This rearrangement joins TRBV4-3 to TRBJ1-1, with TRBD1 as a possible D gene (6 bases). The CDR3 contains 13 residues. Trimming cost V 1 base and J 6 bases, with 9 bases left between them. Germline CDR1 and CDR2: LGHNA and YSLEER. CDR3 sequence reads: CASSQAGEAEAFF. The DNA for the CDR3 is TGCGCCAGCAGCCAAGCAGGGGAGGCTGAAGCTTTCTTT.

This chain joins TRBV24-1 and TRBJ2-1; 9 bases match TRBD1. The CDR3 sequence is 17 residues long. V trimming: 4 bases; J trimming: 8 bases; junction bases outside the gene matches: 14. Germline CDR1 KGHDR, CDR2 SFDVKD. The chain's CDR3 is CATSDRHRDRVIHEQFF. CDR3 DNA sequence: TGTGCCACCAGTGACAGACACCGGGACAGGGTGATACATGAGCAGTTCTTC.

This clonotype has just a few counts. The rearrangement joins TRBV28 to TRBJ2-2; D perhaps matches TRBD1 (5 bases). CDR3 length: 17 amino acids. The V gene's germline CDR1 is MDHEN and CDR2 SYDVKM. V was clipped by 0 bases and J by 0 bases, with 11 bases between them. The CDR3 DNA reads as TGTGCCAGCAGTTTATGGTGGGGCAAATCGAACACCGGGGAGCTGTTTTTT. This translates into CASSLWWGKSNTGELFF.

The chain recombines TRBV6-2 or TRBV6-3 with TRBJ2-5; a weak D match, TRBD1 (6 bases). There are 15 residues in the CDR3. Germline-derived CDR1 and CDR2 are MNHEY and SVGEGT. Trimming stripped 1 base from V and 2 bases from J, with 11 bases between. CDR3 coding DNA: TGTGCCAGCAGTTACTTCGACAGGCTACAAGAGACCCAGTACTTC. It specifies CASSYFDRLQETQYF.

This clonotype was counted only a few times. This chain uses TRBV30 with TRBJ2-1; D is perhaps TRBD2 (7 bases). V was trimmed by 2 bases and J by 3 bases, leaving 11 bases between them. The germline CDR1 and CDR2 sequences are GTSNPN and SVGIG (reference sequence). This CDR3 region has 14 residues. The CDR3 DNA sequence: TGTGCCTGGAGTCGGGGGGCCGGCTACAATGAGCAGTTCTTC. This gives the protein CAWSRGAGYNEQFF.

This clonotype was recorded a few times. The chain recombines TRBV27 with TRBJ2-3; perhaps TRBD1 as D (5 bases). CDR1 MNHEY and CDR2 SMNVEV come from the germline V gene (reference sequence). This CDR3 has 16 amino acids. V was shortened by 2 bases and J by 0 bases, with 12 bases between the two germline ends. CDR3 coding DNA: TGTGCCAGCAGTTTACTGGGGCCCACTAGCACAGATACGCAGTATTTT. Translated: CASSLLGPTSTDTQYF.

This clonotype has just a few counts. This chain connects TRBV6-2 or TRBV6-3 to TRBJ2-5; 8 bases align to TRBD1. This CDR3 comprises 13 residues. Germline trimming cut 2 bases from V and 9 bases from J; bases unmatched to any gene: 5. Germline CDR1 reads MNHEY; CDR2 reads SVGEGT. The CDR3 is CASSYGGQGPQYF. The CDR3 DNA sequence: TGTGCCAGCAGTTACGGAGGACAGGGACCCCAGTACTTC.

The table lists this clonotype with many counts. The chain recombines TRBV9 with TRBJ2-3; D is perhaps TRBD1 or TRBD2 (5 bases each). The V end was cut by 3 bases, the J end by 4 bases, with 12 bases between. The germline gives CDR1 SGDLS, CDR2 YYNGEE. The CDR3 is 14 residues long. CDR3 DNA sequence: TGTGCCAGCAGCGGTCGGGACGGCCCAGATACGCAGTATTTT. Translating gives CASSGRDGPDTQYF.

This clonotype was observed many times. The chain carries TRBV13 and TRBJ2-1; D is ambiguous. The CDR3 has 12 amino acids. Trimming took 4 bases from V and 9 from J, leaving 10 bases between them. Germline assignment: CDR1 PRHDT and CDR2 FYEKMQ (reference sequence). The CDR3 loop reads CASSSPGPEQFF. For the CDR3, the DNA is TGTGCCAGCAGCTCCCCAGGCCCTGAGCAGTTCTTC.

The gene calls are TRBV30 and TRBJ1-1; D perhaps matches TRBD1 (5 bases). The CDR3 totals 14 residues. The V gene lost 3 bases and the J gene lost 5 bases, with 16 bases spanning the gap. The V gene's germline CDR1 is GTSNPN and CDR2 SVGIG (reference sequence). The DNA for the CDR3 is TGTGCCTGGAGGGGACCGCCCCGGGGGACTGAAGCTTTCTTT. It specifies CAWRGPPRGTEAFF.

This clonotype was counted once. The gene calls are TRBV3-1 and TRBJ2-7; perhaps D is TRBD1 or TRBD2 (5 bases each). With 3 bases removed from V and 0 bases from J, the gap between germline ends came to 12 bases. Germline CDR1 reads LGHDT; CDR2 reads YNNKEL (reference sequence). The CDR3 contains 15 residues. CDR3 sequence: CASSQGPMSSYEQYF. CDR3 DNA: TGTGCCAGCAGCCAGGGACCCATGAGCTCCTACGAGCAGTACTTC.

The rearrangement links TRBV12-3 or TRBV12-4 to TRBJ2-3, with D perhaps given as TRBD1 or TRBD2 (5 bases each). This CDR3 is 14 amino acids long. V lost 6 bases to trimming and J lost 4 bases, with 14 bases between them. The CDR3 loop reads CASRSGTSADTQYF. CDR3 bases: TGTGCCAGCAGATCTGGGACCTCTGCAGATACGCAGTATTTT.

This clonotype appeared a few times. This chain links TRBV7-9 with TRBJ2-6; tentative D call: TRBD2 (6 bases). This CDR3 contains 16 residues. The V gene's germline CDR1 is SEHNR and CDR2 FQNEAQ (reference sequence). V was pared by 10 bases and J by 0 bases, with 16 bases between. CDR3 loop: CAIPGGDHSGANVLTF. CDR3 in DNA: TGTGCCATCCCCGGGGGTGACCACTCTGGGGCCAACGTCCTGACTTTC.

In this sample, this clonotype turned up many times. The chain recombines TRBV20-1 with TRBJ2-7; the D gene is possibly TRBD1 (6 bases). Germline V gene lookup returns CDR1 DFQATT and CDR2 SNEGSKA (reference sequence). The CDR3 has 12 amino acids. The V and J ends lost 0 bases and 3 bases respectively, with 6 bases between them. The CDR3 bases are TGCAGTGCTAGAGAACAGGGCTACGAGCAGTACTTC. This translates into CSAREQGYEQYF.

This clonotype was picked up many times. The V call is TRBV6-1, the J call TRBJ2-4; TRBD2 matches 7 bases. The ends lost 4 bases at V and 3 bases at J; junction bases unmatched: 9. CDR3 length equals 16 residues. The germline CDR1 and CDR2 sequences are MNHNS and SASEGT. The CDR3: CASSGDWTGGKNIQYF. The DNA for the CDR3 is TGTGCCAGCAGTGGGGACTGGACGGGGGGCAAAAACATTCAGTACTTC.

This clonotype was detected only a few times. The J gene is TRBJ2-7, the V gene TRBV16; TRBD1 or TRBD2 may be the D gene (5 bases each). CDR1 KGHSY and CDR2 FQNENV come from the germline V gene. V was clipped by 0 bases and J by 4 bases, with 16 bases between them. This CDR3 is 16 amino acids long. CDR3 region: CASSQSMGVGRYEQYF. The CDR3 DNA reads TGTGCCAGCAGCCAATCGATGGGGGTGGGGCGATACGAGCAGTACTTC.

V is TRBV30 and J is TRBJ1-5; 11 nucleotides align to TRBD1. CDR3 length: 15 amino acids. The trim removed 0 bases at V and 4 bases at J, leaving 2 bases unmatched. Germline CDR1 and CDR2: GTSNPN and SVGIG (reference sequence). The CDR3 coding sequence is TGTGCCTGGAGTGTAGGGACAGGGGGTAATCAGCCCCAGCATTTT. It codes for CAWSVGTGGNQPQHF.

The DNA of the CDR3 is TGTGCCTCCGGGGTCCGGGGGGCCGGGGAGCTGTTTTTT. Translation: CASGVRGAGELFF. The gene calls are TRBV6-1 and TRBJ2-2; TRBD2 matches at 7 bases. The CDR3 totals 13 residues. Germline-derived CDR1 and CDR2 are MNHNS and SASEGT. With V trimmed by 11 bases and J by 6 bases, 9 bases remained unmatched.

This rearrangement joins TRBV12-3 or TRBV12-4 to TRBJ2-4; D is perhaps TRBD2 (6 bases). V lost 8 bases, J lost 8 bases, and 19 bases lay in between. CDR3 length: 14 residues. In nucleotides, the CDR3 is TGTGCCAGCGTGGAGGGTACAGGTCGGCACATTCAGTACTTC. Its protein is CASVEGTGRHIQYF.

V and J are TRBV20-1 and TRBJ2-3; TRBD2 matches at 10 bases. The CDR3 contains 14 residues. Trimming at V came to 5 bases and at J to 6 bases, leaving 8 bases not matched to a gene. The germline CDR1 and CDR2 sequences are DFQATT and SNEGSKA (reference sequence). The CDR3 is CSAHGLAEGDTQYF. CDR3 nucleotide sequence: TGCAGTGCTCACGGACTAGCGGAGGGGGATACGCAGTATTTT.

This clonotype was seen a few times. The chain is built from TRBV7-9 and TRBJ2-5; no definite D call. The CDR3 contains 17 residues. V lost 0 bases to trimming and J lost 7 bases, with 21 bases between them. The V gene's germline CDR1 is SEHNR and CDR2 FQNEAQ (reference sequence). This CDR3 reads CASSLAESTAGWWTQYF. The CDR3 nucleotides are TGTGCCAGCAGCTTAGCGGAGAGTACGGCTGGATGGTGGACCCAGTACTTC. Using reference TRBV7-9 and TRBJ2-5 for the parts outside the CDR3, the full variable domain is DTGVSQNPRHKITKRGQNVTFRCDPISEHNRLYWYRQTLGQGPEFLTYFQNEAQLEKSRLLSDRFSAERPKGSFSTLEIQRTEQGDSAMYLCASSLAESTAGWWTQYFGPGTRLLVL.

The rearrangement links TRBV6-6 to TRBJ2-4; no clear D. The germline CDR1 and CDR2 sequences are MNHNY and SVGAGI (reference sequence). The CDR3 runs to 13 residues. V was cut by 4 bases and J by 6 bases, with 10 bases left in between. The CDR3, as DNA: TGTGCCAGCAGTTCTGGGATGGGAAACATTCAGTACTTC. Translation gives CASSSGMGNIQYF.

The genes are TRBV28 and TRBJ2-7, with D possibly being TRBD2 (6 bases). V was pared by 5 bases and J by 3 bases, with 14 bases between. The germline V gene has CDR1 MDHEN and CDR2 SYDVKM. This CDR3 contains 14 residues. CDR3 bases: TGTGCCAGCAGTGGCCGGGACTTGAGCTACGAGCAGTACTTC. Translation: CASSGRDLSYEQYF.

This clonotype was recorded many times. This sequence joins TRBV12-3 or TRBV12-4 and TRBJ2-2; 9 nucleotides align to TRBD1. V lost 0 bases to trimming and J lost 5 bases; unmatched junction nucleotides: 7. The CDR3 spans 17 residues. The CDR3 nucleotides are TGTGCCAGCAGTTTAGCACAGGGGGCCATTGGGACCGGGGAGCTGTTTTTT. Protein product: CASSLAQGAIGTGELFF.